This paragraph reports one T cell receptor beta chain. Its matching antigen is unknown. Assay: immunoSEQ multiplex PCR; the TCRdb copy retains only in-frame clones and omits some. This sample has about 9,000 clones, with roughly three quarters found just once. The CDR3 is made up of 14 amino acids. V gave up 4 bases and J gave up 2 bases; unmatched junction bases: 3. Germline values: CDR1 SEHNR, CDR2 FQNEAQ (reference sequence). Tumor samples were obtained before definitive surgery or chemotherapy. These data belong to a study of high-grade serous ovarian cancer treatment subgroups. Broader study findings: These tumor repertoires lack spatial information from bulk sequencing. TCR clonal relatedness correlated positively with neoantigen level.

This receptor was obtained from a human donor with high-grade serous ovarian cancer. The chain links TRBV7-9 to TRBJ2-3; 7 positions match TRBD1. Sequencing input: tumor tissue. CDR3 sequence (DNA): TGTGCCAGCAGCTGGGGGACAGACACAGATACGCAGTATTTT. It yields the protein CASSWGTDTDTQYF. Based on the CDR3 plus reference TRBV7-9 and TRBJ2-3, the full variable domain is DTGVSQNPRHKITKRGQNVTFRCDPISEHNRLYWYRQTLGQGPEFLTYFQNEAQLEKSRLLSDRFSAERPKGSFSTLEIQRTEQGDSAMYLCASSWGTDTDTQYFGPGTRLTVL.